This TCR beta chain was obtained from a study of beta chain features in type 1 diabetes. Each of the CD4+ naive, central memory, regulatory and stem cell-like memory populations was sorted via CD45RO/CCR7/CD25/CD127/CD95/CD27. Comment on this clone: Its antigen is unknown.

Germline CDR1 reads SGHTA; CDR2 reads FQGTGA. Trimming took 3 bases from V and 4 from J, leaving 11 bases between them. There are 14 residues in the CDR3. The whole isolated RNA underwent reverse transcription, so sequencing captured expressed TCRB transcripts. The table came from immunoSEQ multiplex PCR; TCRdb's copy has only in-frame clones and leaves some out. The sample lists about 650,000 clones; around 11% were seen once. Findings of the study overall: Reads derived from cDNA could over-represent cells showing high TCR expression. In type 1 diabetes patients, VDJ junctions had fewer insertions; deletions at these junctions were more frequent. Shorter templates might be favored by PCR, equally in patients and controls. Researchers report that Type 1 diabetes patients had moderately but significantly shorter TCRB CDR3s across all four CD4+ subsets.

The receptor was derived from a man under 40 with type 1 diabetes. The sequenced sample was naive CD4+ T cells from blood. The chain carries TRBV7-3 and TRBJ2-3, with D hard to call. The chain's CDR3 is CASSFFRSADTQYF. CDR3 DNA sequence: TGTGCCAGCAGCTTTTTCCGTAGTGCAGATACGCAGTATTTT.